The 29 T cell receptor beta chains below were found in one sample sequenced in a study of CD4 T cells in relation to SARS-CoV-2 and coronaviruses. CD4+ T cells from unexposed donors were obtained before the COVID-19 pandemic (2011-2018). Isolation of CD4+ T cells took place after about 9 days in culture. TCRdb's table, derived via immunoSEQ multiplex PCR, lists solely in-frame clones and lacks some. The sample holds about 11,000 clones, 70% to 80% seen once. No antigens are known for them. Material for sequencing was CD4+ T cells from PBMCs, cultured in vitro. The receptors derive from a human donor in good health.

The CDR3 sequence is CASSPANRDIQYF. CDR3 in DNA: TGTGCCAGCTCACCAGCAAACCGGGACATTCAGTACTTC. The chain employs TRBV18 and TRBJ2-4; D is unresolved. Germline loops: CDR1 KGHSH, CDR2 LQKENI. Trimming pared 2 bases from V and 8 bases from J, leaving 10 bases between. The CDR3 contains 13 residues.

V gene TRBV24-1 combines with J gene TRBJ1-5; D is unclear. Trimming left V 2 bases short and J 2 bases short, with 6 bases between. Germline V gives CDR1 KGHDR, CDR2 SFDVKD. The CDR3 spans 14 residues. For the CDR3, the DNA is TGTGCCACCAGTGATTCGAGAGGCAATCAGCCCCAGCATTTT. The encoded protein is CATSDSRGNQPQHF.

J is TRBJ2-4 and V is TRBV5-1, with TRBD1 identical over 9 bases. The CDR3 contains 14 residues. Per germline, CDR1 SGHRS and CDR2 YFSETQ. J lost 11 bases, V lost 3 bases, and 9 bases had no gene match. CDR3 in amino acids: CASSSTGTGYFQYF. Written as DNA, the CDR3 is TGCGCCAGCAGCTCAACCGGGACAGGGTACTTTCAGTACTTC.

This clone was counted a few times. The chain couples TRBV12-5 to TRBJ2-2, with unresolved D. Germline values: CDR1 LGHNT, CDR2 FRNRAP. CDR3 length: 11 residues. Trimming cost V 9 bases and J 7 bases, with 9 bases left between them. The CDR3 reads CARESGGELFF. The CDR3 bases are TGTGCTAGGGAGAGTGGCGGGGAGCTGTTTTTT.

The chain employs TRBV19 and TRBJ1-6; D perhaps matches TRBD1 (5 bases). V gave up 8 bases and J gave up 10 bases, with 21 bases separating them. This CDR3 is 15 amino acids long. Germline CDR1 and CDR2: LNHDA and SQIVND (reference sequence). CDR3: CASSSSRQGESPLHF. DNA of the CDR3: TGTGCCAGTTCCTCGTCGAGGCAGGGTGAGTCACCCCTCCACTTT. Full variable domain (remainder filled in from reference TRBV19 and TRBJ1-6): DGGITQSPKYLFRKEGQNVTLSCEQNLNHDAMYWYRQDPGQGLRLIYYSQIVNDFQKGDIAEGYSVSREKKESFPLTVTSAQKNPTAFYLCASSSSRQGESPLHFGNGTRLTVT.

V usage is TRBV28 and J usage is TRBJ2-1, with D tentatively TRBD2 (6 bases). Trimming removed 1 base from V and 6 bases from J, with 13 bases in between. The CDR3 consists of 15 residues. CDR1 and CDR2 (germline): MDHEN, SYDVKM. DNA for the CDR3: TGTGCCAGCAGTTTATACGGAGGGCCGAGCAATGAGCAGTTCTTC. Its translation: CASSLYGGPSNEQFF.

In the case of this clone: One end of the junction does not line up with germline, which may come from a read error. J is TRBJ2-5 and V is TRBV7-9; D tentatively reads TRBD1 or TRBD2 (6 bases each). This CDR3 has 15 amino acids. Germline assignment: CDR1 SEHNR and CDR2 FQNEAQ (reference sequence). The CDR3 spells CASNLATGGWETQYF. The CDR3 nucleotides read TGTGCCAGCAACTTAGCGACAGGAGGGTGGGAGACCCAGTACTTC.

V usage is TRBV19 and J usage is TRBJ2-3; the D gene is possibly TRBD1 (5 bases). This CDR3 contains 14 residues. Deletions cut 5 bases from V and 2 bases from J, with 11 bases between. Germline V gene lookup returns CDR1 LNHDA and CDR2 SQIVND (reference sequence). The CDR3 nucleotides read TGTGCCAGTAGTCCAAGACAGACCACAGATACGCAGTATTTT. This translates into CASSPRQTTDTQYF. The full variable domain, in which reference TRBV19 and TRBJ2-3 provide the parts outside the CDR3, is DGGITQSPKYLFRKEGQNVTLSCEQNLNHDAMYWYRQDPGQGLRLIYYSQIVNDFQKGDIAEGYSVSREKKESFPLTVTSAQKNPTAFYLCASSPRQTTDTQYFGPGTRLTVL.

This chain joins TRBV7-9 and TRBJ1-4; D remains ambiguous. V was cut by 5 bases and J by 12 bases, with 10 bases left in between. CDR1 SEHNR and CDR2 FQNEAQ come from the germline V gene (reference sequence). The CDR3 covers 11 residues. The CDR3 nucleotides are TGTGCCAGCAGCCGGGCTTTGGAACTGTTTTTT. This sequence encodes CASSRALELFF.

The genes are TRBV28 and TRBJ2-7, with D possibly matching TRBD2 (5 bases). The CDR3 spans 12 residues. Germline CDR1 MDHEN, CDR2 SYDVKM. Trimming cost V 6 bases and J 3 bases, with 9 bases left between them. The CDR3 spells CASRPAGYEQYF. The CDR3 region has the DNA TGTGCCAGCAGACCCGCGGGCTACGAGCAGTACTTC.

The CDR3 sequence: CASSLLGSEGTGELFF. The CDR3 DNA reads TGCGCCAGCAGCTTGTTGGGGAGCGAGGGGACCGGGGAGCTGTTTTTT. V is TRBV5-1 and J is TRBJ2-2; D might be TRBD1 or TRBD2, each matching 5 bases. This CDR3 has 16 residues. V shed 1 base and J shed 5 bases, with 15 bases lying between them. Germline assignment: CDR1 SGHRS and CDR2 YFSETQ.

This rearrangement joins TRBV3-1 (or the pseudogene TRBV3-2) to TRBJ2-7; 16 nucleotides match TRBD2. V trimming: 8 bases; J trimming: 1 base; junction bases outside the gene matches: 8. The CDR3 loop spans 17 amino acids. The germline CDR1 and CDR2 sequences are LGHDT and YNNKEL (reference sequence). CDR3 loop: CASQGLAGGGGSYEQYF. The CDR3 DNA follows: TGTGCCAGCCAGGGACTAGCGGGAGGGGGGGGTTCCTACGAGCAGTACTTC.

The J gene is TRBJ2-2, the V gene TRBV7-9, with a possible D match to TRBD1 (6 bases). The germline CDR1 and CDR2 sequences are SEHNR and FQNEAQ (reference sequence). The CDR3 is 16 residues long. Between the trimmed V and J ends, which lost 5 bases and 1 base, there was a span of 14 bases. The CDR3 loop is CASSPRGTENTGELFF. The CDR3, as DNA: TGTGCCAGCAGCCCAAGGGGGACGGAGAACACCGGGGAGCTGTTTTTT.

This chain joins TRBV7-2 and TRBJ2-2; TRBD2 aligns across 12 bases. The CDR3 has 15 amino acids. Looked up from germline, CDR1 is SGHTA and CDR2 is FQGNSA. J lost 6 bases, V lost 4 bases, and 3 bases had no gene match. CDR3 sequence (DNA): TGTGCCAGCAGCTCCCTAGCGGGAGGGGCCGGGGAGCTGTTTTTT. The encoded protein is CASSSLAGGAGELFF.

CDR3 DNA: TGTGCCAGCAGCCGGGGACAGGGGGCCAACACCGGGGAGCTGTTTTTT. It codes for CASSRGQGANTGELFF. The V and J genes are TRBV3-1 (or the pseudogene TRBV3-2) and TRBJ2-2; 12 nucleotides align to TRBD1. This CDR3 is 16 amino acids long. J was trimmed by 2 bases and V by 4 bases; bases with no gene match: 2. Germline assignment: CDR1 LGHDT and CDR2 YNNKEL (reference sequence).

The V gene is TRBV19, the J gene TRBJ2-7, with D unresolved. The length of the CDR3 is 11 residues. The V end was cut by 6 bases, the J end by 3 bases, with 6 bases between. CDR1 is LNHDA, CDR2 SQIVND, per germline (reference sequence). CDR3 in amino acids: CASRGFYEQYF. CDR3 sequence (DNA): TGTGCCAGTAGGGGGTTCTACGAGCAGTACTTC. Full variable domain (remainder filled in from reference TRBV19 and TRBJ2-7): DGGITQSPKYLFRKEGQNVTLSCEQNLNHDAMYWYRQDPGQGLRLIYYSQIVNDFQKGDIAEGYSVSREKKESFPLTVTSAQKNPTAFYLCASRGFYEQYFGPGTRLTVT.

The CDR3 DNA follows: TGTGCCAGCAGCTTGGGGGGTTCGGGGACCCAGTACTTC. Protein product: CASSLGGSGTQYF. This chain links TRBV7-2 with TRBJ2-5; a possible D gene is TRBD2 (6 bases). This CDR3 region has 13 residues. Germline V gene data show CDR1 as SGHTA and CDR2 as FQGNSA. With 3 bases removed from V and 7 bases from J, the gap between germline ends came to 12 bases. The complete variable domain, with remaining parts taken from reference TRBV7-2 and TRBJ2-5, reads GAGVSQSPSNKVTEKGKDVELRCDPISGHTALYWYRQSLGQGLEFLIYFQGNSAPDKSGLPSDRFSAERTGGSVSTLTIQRTQQEDSAVYLCASSLGGSGTQYFGPGTRLLVL.

The chain carries TRBV7-2 and TRBJ1-5; D is ambiguous. Trimming stripped 2 bases from V and 6 bases from J, with 8 bases between. The germline V gene encodes CDR1 SGHTA and CDR2 FQGNSA. CDR3 size: 13 residues. The CDR3 nucleotides are TGTGCCAGCAGCTTACTCCTGGGTCAGCCCCAGCATTTT. The encoded protein is CASSLLLGQPQHF.

The chain has TRBV12-5 and TRBJ1-5; possible D gene TRBD1, 6 bases. The germline gives CDR1 LGHNT, CDR2 FRNRAP. Trimming left V 6 bases short and J 6 bases short, with 9 bases between. The CDR3 totals 12 residues. CDR3 sequence reads: CASGGAGQPQHF. CDR3 DNA: TGTGCTAGTGGGGGGGCCGGTCAGCCCCAGCATTTT.

The sample holds one count of this clone. The J gene is TRBJ2-5, the V gene TRBV25-1; TRBD1 might be the D (6 bases). CDR1 is MGHDK, CDR2 SYGVNS, per germline. Between the trimmed V and J ends, which lost 5 bases and 5 bases, there was a span of 18 bases. The CDR3 has 15 residues. The CDR3 protein is CASSSIGAGEETQYF. CDR3 bases: TGTGCCAGCAGTTCCATAGGGGCAGGGGAGGAGACCCAGTACTTC.

The rearrangement links TRBV4-3 to TRBJ1-4, with D unresolved. The V and J ends lost 0 bases and 8 bases respectively, with 10 bases between them. The CDR3 has 14 residues. The germline V gene has CDR1 LGHNA and CDR2 YSLEER. The CDR3 spells CASSQDSQSEKLFF. The CDR3 DNA is TGCGCCAGCAGCCAAGATAGCCAGAGCGAAAAACTGTTTTTT.

This clone was picked up a small number of times. The V call is TRBV6-2 or TRBV6-3, the J call TRBJ1-2, with a possible D match to TRBD1 (5 bases). The CDR3 runs 16 residues. Germline CDR1 and CDR2: MNHEY and SVGEGT. V was clipped by 4 bases and J by 4 bases, with 19 bases between them. The DNA of the CDR3 is TGTGCCAGCAGTTCTCCCGTCGGGGGTGGCGGCTATGGCTACACCTTC. The encoded protein is CASSSPVGGGGYGYTF.

V usage is TRBV19 and J usage is TRBJ1-1; D gene unclear. With 1 base removed from V and 5 bases from J, the gap between germline ends came to 11 bases. The CDR3 has 14 residues. CDR1 is LNHDA, CDR2 SQIVND, per germline (reference sequence). This CDR3 reads CASSIGQRQTEAFF. For the CDR3, the DNA is TGTGCCAGTAGTATAGGACAACGGCAGACTGAAGCTTTCTTT.

The chain employs TRBV5-8 and TRBJ2-1; no reliable D call. The V and J ends lost 2 bases and 10 bases respectively, with 22 bases between them. The germline CDR1 and CDR2 sequences are SGHTS and YDEGEE. The CDR3 covers 16 residues. The CDR3 protein is CASSFRWGYGVLEQFF. The CDR3 nucleotides read TGTGCCAGCAGCTTTAGGTGGGGTTACGGCGTTTTAGAGCAGTTCTTC.

The chain is built from TRBV4-2 and TRBJ2-1; 10 positions match TRBD2. Trimming removed 1 base from V and 7 bases from J; junction bases left unmatched: 13. CDR3 length: 18 residues. Germline V lookup: CDR1 LGHNA, CDR2 YNFKEQ. CDR3 nucleotide sequence: TGTGCCAGCAGCCAAGGGTTAGCGGGGGGAGGGGGATGGAATGAGCAGTTCTTC. It yields the protein CASSQGLAGGGGWNEQFF.

In this sample, this clone turned up once. The rearrangement links TRBV7-2 to TRBJ2-3, with 7 positions matching TRBD2. The germline V gene encodes CDR1 SGHTA and CDR2 FQGNSA. The CDR3 is 15 amino acids. V lost 0 bases to trimming and J lost 4 bases; unmatched junction nucleotides: 4. DNA for the CDR3: TGTGCCAGCAGCTTAGCGGGAGGGCCAGCAGATACGCAGTATTTT. Protein product: CASSLAGGPADTQYF.

The chain carries TRBV5-1 and TRBJ2-6, with D hard to call. The germline V and J ends were trimmed by 1 base and 2 bases, with 4 bases remaining between them. The V gene's germline CDR1 is SGHRS and CDR2 YFSETQ. The CDR3 length is 14 residues. The CDR3 sequence is CASSLTTGANVLTF. Written as DNA, the CDR3 is TGCGCCAGCAGCTTGACGACTGGGGCCAACGTCCTGACTTTC.

V gene TRBV5-6 combines with J gene TRBJ2-5, with 8 bases aligning to TRBD2. This CDR3 is 13 amino acids long. V gave up 3 bases and J gave up 5 bases; unmatched junction bases: 3. The germline V gene encodes CDR1 SGHDT and CDR2 YYEEEE. In nucleotides, the CDR3 is TGTGCCAGCAGCTCGGGACTAGGGGAGACCCAGTACTTC. Protein: CASSSGLGETQYF.

V is TRBV6-2 or TRBV6-3 and J is TRBJ2-1; the match to TRBD1 covers 8 bases. V dropped 0 bases and J dropped 8; count of bases not matched to a gene: 6. The CDR3 loop spans 15 amino acids. CDR1 is MNHEY, CDR2 SVGEGT, per germline. This CDR3 is CASSYSRQGWDEQFF. In DNA form, the CDR3 reads TGTGCCAGCAGTTACTCGAGACAGGGGTGGGATGAGCAGTTCTTC.